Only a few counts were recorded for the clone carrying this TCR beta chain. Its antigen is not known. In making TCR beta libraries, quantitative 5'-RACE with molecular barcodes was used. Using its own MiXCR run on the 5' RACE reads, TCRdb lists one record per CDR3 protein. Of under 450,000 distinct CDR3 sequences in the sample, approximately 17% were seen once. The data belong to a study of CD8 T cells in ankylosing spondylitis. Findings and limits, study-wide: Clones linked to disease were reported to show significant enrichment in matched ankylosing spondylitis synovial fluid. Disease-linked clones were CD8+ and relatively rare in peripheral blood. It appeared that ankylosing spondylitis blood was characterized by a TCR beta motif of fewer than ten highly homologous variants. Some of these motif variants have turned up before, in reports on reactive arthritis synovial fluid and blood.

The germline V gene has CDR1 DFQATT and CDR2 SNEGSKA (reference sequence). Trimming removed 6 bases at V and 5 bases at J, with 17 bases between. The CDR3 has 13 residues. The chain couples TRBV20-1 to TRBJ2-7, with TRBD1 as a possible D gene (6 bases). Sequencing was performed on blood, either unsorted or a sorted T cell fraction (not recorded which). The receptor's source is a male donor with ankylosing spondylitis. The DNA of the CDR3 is TGCAGTGCCTCTACCGGACAGTACAACGAGCAGTACTTC. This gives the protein CSASTGQYNEQYF.